A selection of T cell receptor beta chains follows, all from one sample in a study of metastatic and nonmetastatic thyroid tumors. TCRdb called clones again from the PCR reads with MiXCR. The sample has 37,000 or so clones, about a sixth seen once; the top ten hold 3.8%. Material for sequencing was blood. These receptors were obtained from a female donor with papillary thyroid cancer or a benign thyroid nodule (not recorded which). Some clones in this sample may be carry-over from other donors' samples. Both conserved end residues are part of each CDR3. The order of the fields is V gene, clone size, J gene, CDR3 protein. A row's size may be missing; if present it is once, few, many or a size class.

v_call: TRBV20-1; clone_size: many; j_call: TRBJ2-2; cdr3_aa: CSAPLREIPGELFF
v_call: TRBV19; clone_size: many; j_call: TRBJ1-1; cdr3_aa: CASSPRMGAEAFF
v_call: TRBV5-1; clone_size: many; j_call: TRBJ2-3; cdr3_aa: CASSPRLLAGGTDTQYF
v_call: TRBV2; clone_size: many; j_call: TRBJ2-3; cdr3_aa: CASTHLGTLTTTDTQYF
v_call: TRBV6-1; clone_size: -; j_call: TRBJ2-7; cdr3_aa: CASSRGTLEFEQYF
v_call: TRBV28; clone_size: many; j_call: TRBJ2-6; cdr3_aa: CASSYVTDSSSGANVLTF
v_call: TRBV18; clone_size: many; j_call: TRBJ2-5; cdr3_aa: CASSPPSRKETQYF
v_call: TRBV28; clone_size: many; j_call: TRBJ2-5; cdr3_aa: CASSSYRKRYQETQYF
v_call: TRBV6-2/TRBV6-3; clone_size: -; j_call: TRBJ1-1; cdr3_aa: CASSYSSSINTEAFF
v_call: TRBV28; clone_size: -; j_call: TRBJ1-6; cdr3_aa: CAGSEQGITLHF
v_call: TRBV20-1; clone_size: many; j_call: TRBJ1-2; cdr3_aa: CSADLGPTDFGSYGYTF